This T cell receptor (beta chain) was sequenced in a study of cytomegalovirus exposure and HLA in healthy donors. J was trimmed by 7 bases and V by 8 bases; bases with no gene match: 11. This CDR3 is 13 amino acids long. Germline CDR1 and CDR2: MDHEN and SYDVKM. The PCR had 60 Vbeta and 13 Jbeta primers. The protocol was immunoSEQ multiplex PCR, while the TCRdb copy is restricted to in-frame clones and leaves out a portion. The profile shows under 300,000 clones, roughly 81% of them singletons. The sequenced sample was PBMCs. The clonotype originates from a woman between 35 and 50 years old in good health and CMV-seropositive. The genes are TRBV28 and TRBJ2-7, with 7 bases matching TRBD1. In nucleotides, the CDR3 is TGTGCCAGCCAAACAGGGGTAGCTAGTGAGCAGTACTTC. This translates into CASQTGVASEQYF.